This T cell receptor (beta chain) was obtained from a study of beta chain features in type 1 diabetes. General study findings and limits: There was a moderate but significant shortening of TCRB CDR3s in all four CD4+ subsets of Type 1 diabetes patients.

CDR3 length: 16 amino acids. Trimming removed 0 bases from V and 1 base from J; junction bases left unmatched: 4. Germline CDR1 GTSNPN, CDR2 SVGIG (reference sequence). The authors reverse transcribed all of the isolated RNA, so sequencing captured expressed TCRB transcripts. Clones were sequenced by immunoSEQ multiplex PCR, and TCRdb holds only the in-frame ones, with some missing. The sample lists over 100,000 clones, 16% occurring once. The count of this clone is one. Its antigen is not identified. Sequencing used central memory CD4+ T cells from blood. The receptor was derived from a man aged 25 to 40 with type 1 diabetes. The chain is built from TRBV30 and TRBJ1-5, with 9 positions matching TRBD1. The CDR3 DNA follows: TGTGCCTGGAGTGTGGGAACAGGGGGCAGCAATCAGCCCCAGCATTTT. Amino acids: CAWSVGTGGSNQPQHF.